This T cell receptor (beta chain) was sequenced for a study of blood T cell repertoires in COVID-19. This clone was observed a few times. The V end was cut by 8 bases, the J end by 7 bases, with 12 bases between. The CDR3 length is 12 residues. Germline V gene data show CDR1 as SGHRS and CDR2 as YFSETQ. Only in-frame clones appear in the TCRdb table, and some are missing; sequencing was by immunoSEQ multiplex PCR. The data hold fewer than 120,000 clones, with 60% to 80% observed a single time. Sequencing was carried out using peripheral blood. The sequence came from a woman older than 75 with active or convalescent COVID-19. This chain joins TRBV5-1 and TRBJ2-2, with a tentative D call TRBD2 (5 bases). The CDR3 region is CASASISGELFF. CDR3 bases: TGCGCCAGTGCTAGCATTAGCGGGGAGCTGTTTTTT. Full variable domain (remainder filled in from reference TRBV5-1 and TRBJ2-2): KAGVTQTPRYLIKTRGQQVTLSCSPISGHRSVSWYQQTPGQGLQFLFEYFSETQRNKGNFPGRFSGRQFSNSRSEMNVSTLELGDSALYLCASASISGELFFGEGSRLTVL.